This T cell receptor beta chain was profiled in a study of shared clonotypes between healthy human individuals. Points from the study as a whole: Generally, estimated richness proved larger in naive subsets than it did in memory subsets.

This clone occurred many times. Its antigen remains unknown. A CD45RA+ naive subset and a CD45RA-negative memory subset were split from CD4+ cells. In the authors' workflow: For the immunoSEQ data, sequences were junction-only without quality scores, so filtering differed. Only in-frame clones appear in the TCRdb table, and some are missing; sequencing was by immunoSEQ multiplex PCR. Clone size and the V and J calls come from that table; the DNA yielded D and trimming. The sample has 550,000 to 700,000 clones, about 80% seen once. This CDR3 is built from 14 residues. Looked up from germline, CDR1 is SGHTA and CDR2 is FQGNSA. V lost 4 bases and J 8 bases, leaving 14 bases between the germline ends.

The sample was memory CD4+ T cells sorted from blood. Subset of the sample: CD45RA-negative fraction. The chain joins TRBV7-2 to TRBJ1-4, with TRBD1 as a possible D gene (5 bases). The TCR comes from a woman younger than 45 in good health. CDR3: CASSSWGIREKLFF. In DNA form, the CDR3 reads TGTGCCAGCAGCTCATGGGGGATTCGGGAAAAACTGTTTTTT.